The 10 T cell receptor beta chains presented below share a single source sample, sequenced in a study of shared clonotypes between healthy human individuals. Repertoires were generated with immunoSEQ multiplex PCR, while TCRdb's copy carries only in-frame clones and drops some. The profile covers about 2.1 million clones, with under 95% appearing a single time and around 1.7% taken by the ten largest. Cells designated naive CD8 were CD45RO-negative and were positively selected for CCR7, with terminally differentiated effector memory CD45RA+ cells excluded. Sequencing input: naive CD8+ T cells from PBMCs. These receptors came from a man aged 18 to 30 in good health. Some clones in this sample may be carry-over from other donors' samples.

The chain uses TRBV7-3 and TRBJ2-5; the match to TRBD2 covers 8 bases. CDR1 and CDR2 from the germline V gene are SGHTA and FQGTGA. This CDR3 contains 19 residues. The J segment lost 5 bases and the V segment lost 5 bases, leaving 22 bases of the junction unmatched. The CDR3 DNA reads TGTGCCAGCAGCCTCGGGGCCCACCACGAAGCGGGAGTGGGGGAGACCCAGTACTTC. Its translation is CASSLGAHHEAGVGETQYF.

This chain joins TRBV28 and TRBJ1-3; TRBD1 is a possible D gene (5 bases). The CDR3 length is 16 residues. Germline assignment: CDR1 MDHEN and CDR2 SYDVKM. Trimming stripped 3 bases from V and 2 bases from J, with 14 bases between. The CDR3 loop is CASSFYRRAAGNTIYF. The CDR3 DNA sequence: TGTGCCAGCAGTTTTTACAGGAGAGCTGCTGGAAACACCATATATTTT. The whole variable domain, remainder taken from reference TRBV28 and TRBJ1-3, is DVKVTQSSRYLVKRTGEKVFLECVQDMDHENMFWYRQDPGLGLRLIYFSYDVKMKEKGDIPEGYSVSREKKERFSLILESASTNQTSMYLCASSFYRRAAGNTIYFGEGSWLTVV.

This chain connects TRBV9 to TRBJ1-3; D is unclear. CDR3 length: 15 residues. CDR1 SGDLS and CDR2 YYNGEE come from the germline V gene. V lost 4 bases and J 0 bases, leaving 11 bases between the germline ends. Here the CDR3 reads CASSIRPASGNTIYF. CDR3 coding DNA: TGTGCCAGCAGCATCCGACCGGCCTCTGGAAACACCATATATTTT. The full variable domain, in which reference TRBV9 and TRBJ1-3 provide the parts outside the CDR3, is DSGVTQTPKHLITATGQRVTLRCSPRSGDLSVYWYQQSLDQGLQFLIQYYNGEERAKGNILERFSAQQFPDLHSELNLSSLELGDSALYFCASSIRPASGNTIYFGEGSWLTVV.

The chain joins TRBV10-3 to TRBJ1-3, with D perhaps TRBD1 (6 bases). This CDR3 has 17 amino acids. CDR1 is ENHRY and CDR2 is SYGVKD in the germline V gene. The V end was cut by 0 bases, the J end by 1 base, with 13 bases between. This chain's CDR3 is CAISESLRTESGNTIYF. In DNA form, the CDR3 reads TGTGCCATCAGTGAGTCGCTAAGGACAGAATCTGGAAACACCATATATTTT.

V and J are TRBV28 and TRBJ1-4, with 8 bases matching TRBD1. Germline CDR1 and CDR2: MDHEN and SYDVKM. This CDR3 has 16 amino acids. After removal of 10 bases from V and 8 bases from J, the junction contained 18 bases not matched to a gene. The CDR3 here is CANSPGGGTGEEKLFF. The CDR3 nucleotides read TGTGCCAACTCCCCGGGCGGAGGGACAGGTGAAGAAAAACTGTTTTTT.

The rearrangement uses TRBV7-8 and TRBJ1-5; 8 nucleotides align to TRBD1. This CDR3 is 16 amino acids long. Trimming cost V 2 bases and J 0 bases; bases outside gene matches: 3. Germline assignment: CDR1 SGHVS and CDR2 FQNEAQ. DNA of the CDR3: TGTGCCAGCAGCTTATGGACAGGGAATAGCAATCAGCCCCAGCATTTT. Amino acids: CASSLWTGNSNQPQHF.

There are a few counts of this clone. Other DNA sequences from this sample encode an identical CDR3 as well. The genes are TRBV27 and TRBJ1-1; 9 bases match TRBD1. Germline V CDR1 and CDR2: MNHEY, SMNVEV (reference sequence). V gave up 3 bases and J gave up 4 bases; unmatched junction bases: 0. The CDR3 is made up of 13 amino acids. The CDR3 spells CASSLTGGTEAFF. CDR3 nucleotide sequence: TGTGCCAGCAGTTTGACAGGGGGCACTGAAGCTTTCTTT.

The chain has TRBV19 and TRBJ2-2, with TRBD1 identical over 7 bases. Unmatched junction bases numbered 9, after V lost 4 bases and J lost 1 base. CDR3 length: 17 residues. Germline V CDR1 and CDR2: LNHDA, SQIVND (reference sequence). As DNA, the CDR3 is TGTGCCAGTAGTACTCCTCGACAGGGACAGAACACCGGGGAGCTGTTTTTT. Its translation is CASSTPRQGQNTGELFF.

This clone was detected once. The V call is TRBV9, the J call TRBJ2-3, with 9 bases that match TRBD2. The CDR3 has 18 residues. V lost 0 bases to trimming and J lost 5 bases; unmatched junction nucleotides: 13. Germline V gene lookup returns CDR1 SGDLS and CDR2 YYNGEE. DNA for the CDR3: TGTGCCAGCAGCGTAGCTACGTCTGGCGGGAGGGCCGGAGATACGCAGTATTTT. Protein product: CASSVATSGGRAGDTQYF.

Only one count was recorded for this clone. The chain carries TRBV7-2 and TRBJ2-1; D is unclear. The CDR3 covers 15 residues. Germline V gene sequence: CDR1 SGHTA, CDR2 FQGNSA. Trimming shortened V by 1 base and J by 3 bases, and 10 bases separated the two germline ends. The CDR3 DNA follows: TGTGCCAGCAGCTTAGTACAGAATGTCTACAATGAGCAGTTCTTC. It translates to CASSLVQNVYNEQFF.